This T cell receptor (beta chain) was recorded in a study of blood T cell repertoires in COVID-19. Profiling relied on immunoSEQ multiplex PCR, and the TCRdb table lists in-frame clones only, not all of them. The repertoire holds about 400,000 clones, with around 92% as singletons. The CDR3 length is 15 residues. Germline lookup yields CDR1 SEHNR and CDR2 FQNEAQ (reference sequence). V gave up 4 bases and J gave up 1 base, with 14 bases separating them. The source of this sequence is a woman in her twenties or thirties who had recovered from COVID-19. The chain recombines TRBV7-9 with TRBJ2-7, with unresolved D. Sequencing input: PBMCs or T cells enriched from blood (not recorded which). CDR3 DNA: TGTGCCAGCAGCTCCCCTAGTACGGATTCCTACGAGCAGTACTTC. Protein product: CASSSPSTDSYEQYF.